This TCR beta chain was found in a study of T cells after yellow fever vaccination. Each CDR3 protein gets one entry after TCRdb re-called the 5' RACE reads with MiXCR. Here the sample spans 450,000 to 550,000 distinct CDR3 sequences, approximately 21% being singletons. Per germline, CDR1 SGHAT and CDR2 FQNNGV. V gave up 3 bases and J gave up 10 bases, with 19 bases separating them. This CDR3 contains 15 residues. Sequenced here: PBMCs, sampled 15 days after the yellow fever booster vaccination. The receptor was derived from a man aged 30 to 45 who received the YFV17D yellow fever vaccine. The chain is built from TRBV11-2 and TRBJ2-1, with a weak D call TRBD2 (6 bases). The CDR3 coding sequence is TGTGCCAGCAGCTTTCACGGGAGTGCCCTCTCGGAGCAGTTCTTC. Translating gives CASSFHGSALSEQFF.